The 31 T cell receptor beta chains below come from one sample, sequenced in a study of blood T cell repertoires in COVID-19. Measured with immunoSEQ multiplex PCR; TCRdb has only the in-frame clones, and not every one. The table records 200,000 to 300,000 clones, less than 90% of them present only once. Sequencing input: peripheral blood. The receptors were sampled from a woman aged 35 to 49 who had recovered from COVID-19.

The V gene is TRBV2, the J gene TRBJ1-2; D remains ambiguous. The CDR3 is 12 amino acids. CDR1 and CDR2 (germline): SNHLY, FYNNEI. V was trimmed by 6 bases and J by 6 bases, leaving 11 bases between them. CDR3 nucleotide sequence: TGTGCCAGCAGGGCGGGGTTCAATGGCTACACCTTC. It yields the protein CASRAGFNGYTF.

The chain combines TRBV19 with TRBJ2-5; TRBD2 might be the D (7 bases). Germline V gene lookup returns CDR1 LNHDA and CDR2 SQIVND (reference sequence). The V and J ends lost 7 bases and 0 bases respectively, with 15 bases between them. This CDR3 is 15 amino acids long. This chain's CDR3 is CASKGGPEYQETQYF. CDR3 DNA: TGTGCCAGTAAGGGGGGGCCTGAGTACCAAGAGACCCAGTACTTC.

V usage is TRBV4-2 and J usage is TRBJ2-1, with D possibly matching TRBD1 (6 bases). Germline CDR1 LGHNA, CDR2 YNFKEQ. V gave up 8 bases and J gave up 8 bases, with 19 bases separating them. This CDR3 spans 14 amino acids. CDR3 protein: CASRAGVLSDEQFF. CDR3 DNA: TGTGCCAGCCGCGCAGGGGTGTTGTCCGATGAGCAGTTCTTC.

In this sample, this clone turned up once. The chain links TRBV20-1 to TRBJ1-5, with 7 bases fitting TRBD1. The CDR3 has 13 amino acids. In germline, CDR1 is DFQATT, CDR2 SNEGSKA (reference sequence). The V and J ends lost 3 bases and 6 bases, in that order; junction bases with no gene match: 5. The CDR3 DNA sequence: TGCAGTGCTAGTCAGGGGGGTGGTCAGCCCCAGCATTTT. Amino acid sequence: CSASQGGGQPQHF.

The CDR3 loop is CASSLGPGKNIQYF. The DNA of the CDR3 is TGTGCCAGCAGCTTAGGGCCGGGCAAAAACATTCAGTACTTC. The rearrangement joins TRBV11-2 to TRBJ2-4; D not certain. The length of the CDR3 is 14 residues. Trimming stripped 1 base from V and 3 bases from J, with 7 bases between. CDR1 and CDR2 from the germline V gene are SGHAT and FQNNGV.

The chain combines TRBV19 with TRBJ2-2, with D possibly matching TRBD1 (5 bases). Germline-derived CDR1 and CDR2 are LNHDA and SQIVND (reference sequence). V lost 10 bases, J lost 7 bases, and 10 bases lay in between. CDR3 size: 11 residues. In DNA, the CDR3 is TGTGCCACCCAGGGTTTCGGGGAGCTGTTTTTT. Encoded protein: CATQGFGELFF.

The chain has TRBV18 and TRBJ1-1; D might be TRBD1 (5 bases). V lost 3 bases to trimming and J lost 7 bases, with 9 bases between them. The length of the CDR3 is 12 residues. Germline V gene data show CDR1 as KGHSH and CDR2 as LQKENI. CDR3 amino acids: CASSPDTYEAFF. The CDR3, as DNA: TGTGCCAGCTCACCGGACACCTATGAAGCTTTCTTT.

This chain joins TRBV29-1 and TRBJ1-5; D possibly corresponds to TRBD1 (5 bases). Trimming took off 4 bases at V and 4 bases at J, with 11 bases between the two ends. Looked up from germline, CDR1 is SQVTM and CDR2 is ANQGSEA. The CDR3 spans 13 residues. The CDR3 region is CSVASAGNQPQHF. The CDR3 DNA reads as TGCAGCGTTGCTTCGGCAGGGAATCAGCCCCAGCATTTT.

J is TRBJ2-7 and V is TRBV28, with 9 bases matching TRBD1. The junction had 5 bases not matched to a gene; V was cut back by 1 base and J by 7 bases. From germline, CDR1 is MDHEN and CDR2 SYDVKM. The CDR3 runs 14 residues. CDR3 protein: CASSLSGTGREQYF. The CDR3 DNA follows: TGTGCCAGCAGTTTATCCGGGACAGGGAGGGAGCAGTACTTC.

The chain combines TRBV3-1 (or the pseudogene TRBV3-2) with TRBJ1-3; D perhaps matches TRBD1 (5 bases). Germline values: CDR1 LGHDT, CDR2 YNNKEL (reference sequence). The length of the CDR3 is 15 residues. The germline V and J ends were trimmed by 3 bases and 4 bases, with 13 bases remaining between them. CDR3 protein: CASSHHDSRGNTIYF. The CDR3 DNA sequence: TGTGCCAGCAGCCACCATGACAGTCGGGGAAACACCATATATTTT.

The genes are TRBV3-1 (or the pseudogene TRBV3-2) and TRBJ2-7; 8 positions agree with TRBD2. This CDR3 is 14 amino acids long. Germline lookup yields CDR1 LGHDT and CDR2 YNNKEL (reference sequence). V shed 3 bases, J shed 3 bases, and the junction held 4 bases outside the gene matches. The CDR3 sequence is CASSQAGGIYEQYF. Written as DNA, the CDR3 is TGTGCCAGCAGCCAGGCGGGGGGAATCTACGAGCAGTACTTC.

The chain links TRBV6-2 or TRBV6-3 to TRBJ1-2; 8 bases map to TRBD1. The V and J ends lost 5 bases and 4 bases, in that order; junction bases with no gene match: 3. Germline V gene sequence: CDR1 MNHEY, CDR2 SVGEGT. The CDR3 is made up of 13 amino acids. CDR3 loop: CASSPGGPYGYTF. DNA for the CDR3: TGTGCCAGCAGTCCAGGGGGCCCCTATGGCTACACCTTC.

The chain's CDR3 is CASSSFRGATGELFF. DNA for the CDR3: TGTGCCAGCAGCTCTTTCCGGGGGGCCACCGGGGAGCTGTTTTTT. V and J are TRBV5-4 and TRBJ2-2; the D gene is possibly TRBD2 (7 bases). CDR3 length: 15 residues. V lost 3 bases and J lost 4, with 13 bases in between. CDR1 is SGHNT and CDR2 is YYREEE in the germline V gene (reference sequence).

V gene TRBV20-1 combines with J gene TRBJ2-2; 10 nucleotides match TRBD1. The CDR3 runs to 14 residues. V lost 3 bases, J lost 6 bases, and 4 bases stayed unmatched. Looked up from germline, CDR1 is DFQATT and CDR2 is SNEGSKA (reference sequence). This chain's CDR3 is CSASADRGPGELFF. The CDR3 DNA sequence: TGCAGTGCTAGTGCCGACAGGGGGCCCGGGGAGCTGTTTTTT.

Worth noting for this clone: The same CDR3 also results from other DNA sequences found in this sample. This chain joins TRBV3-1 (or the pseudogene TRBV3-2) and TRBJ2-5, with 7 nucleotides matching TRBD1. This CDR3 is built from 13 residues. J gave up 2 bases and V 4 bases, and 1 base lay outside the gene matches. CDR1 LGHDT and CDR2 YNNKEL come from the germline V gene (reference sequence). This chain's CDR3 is CASSPTGQETQYF. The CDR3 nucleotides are TGTGCCAGCAGCCCGACAGGGCAAGAGACCCAGTACTTC.

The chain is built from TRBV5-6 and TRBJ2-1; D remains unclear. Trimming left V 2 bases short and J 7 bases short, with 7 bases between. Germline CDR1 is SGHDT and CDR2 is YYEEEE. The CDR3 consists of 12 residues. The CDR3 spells CASSLTLNEQFF. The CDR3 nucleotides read TGTGCCAGCAGCTTAACCCTAAATGAGCAGTTCTTC.

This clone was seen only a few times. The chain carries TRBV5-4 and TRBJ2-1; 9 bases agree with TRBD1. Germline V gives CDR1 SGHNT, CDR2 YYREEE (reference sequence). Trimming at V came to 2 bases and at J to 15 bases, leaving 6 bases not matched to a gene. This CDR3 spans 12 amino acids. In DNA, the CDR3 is TGTGCCAGCAGCTTAATGGGGACAGGGCTGTTCTTC. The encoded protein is CASSLMGTGLFF. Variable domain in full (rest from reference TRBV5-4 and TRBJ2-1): ETGVTQSPTHLIKTRGQQVTLRCSSQSGHNTVSWYQQALGQGPQFIFQYYREEENGRGNFPPRFSGLQFPNYSSELNVNALELDDSALYLCASSLMGTGLFFGPGTRLTVL.

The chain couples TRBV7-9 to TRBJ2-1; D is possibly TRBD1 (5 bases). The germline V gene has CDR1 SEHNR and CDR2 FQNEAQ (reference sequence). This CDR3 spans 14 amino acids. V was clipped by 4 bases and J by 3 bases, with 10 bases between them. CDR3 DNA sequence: TGTGCCAGCAGCTCGCGGACAAACTACAATGAGCAGTTCTTC. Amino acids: CASSSRTNYNEQFF.

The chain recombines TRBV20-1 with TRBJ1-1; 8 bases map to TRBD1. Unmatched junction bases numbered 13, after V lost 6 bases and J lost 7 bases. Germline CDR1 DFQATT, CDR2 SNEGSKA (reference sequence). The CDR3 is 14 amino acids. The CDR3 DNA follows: TGCAGTGCCAGTCGGTCAGGGGGCTCGAATGAAGCTTTCTTT. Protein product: CSASRSGGSNEAFF.

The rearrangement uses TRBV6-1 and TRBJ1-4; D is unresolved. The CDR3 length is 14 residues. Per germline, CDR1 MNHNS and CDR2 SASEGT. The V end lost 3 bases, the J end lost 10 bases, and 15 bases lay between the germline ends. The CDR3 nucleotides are TGTGCCAGCAGTGATAGGAGGCCCGGAGGAAAACTGTTTTTT. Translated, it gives CASSDRRPGGKLFF.

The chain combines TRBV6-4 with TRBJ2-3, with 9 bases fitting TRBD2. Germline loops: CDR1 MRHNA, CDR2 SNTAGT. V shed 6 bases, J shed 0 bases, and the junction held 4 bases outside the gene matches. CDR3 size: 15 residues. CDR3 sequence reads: CASSLSGGSTDTQYF. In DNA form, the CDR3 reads TGTGCCAGCAGCCTCAGCGGGGGGAGCACAGATACGCAGTATTTT.

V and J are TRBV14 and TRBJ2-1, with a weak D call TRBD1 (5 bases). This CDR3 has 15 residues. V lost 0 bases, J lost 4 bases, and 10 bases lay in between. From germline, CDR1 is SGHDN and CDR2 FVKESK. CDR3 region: CASSQDRQNYNEQFF. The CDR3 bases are TGTGCCAGCAGCCAAGATAGACAGAATTACAATGAGCAGTTCTTC.

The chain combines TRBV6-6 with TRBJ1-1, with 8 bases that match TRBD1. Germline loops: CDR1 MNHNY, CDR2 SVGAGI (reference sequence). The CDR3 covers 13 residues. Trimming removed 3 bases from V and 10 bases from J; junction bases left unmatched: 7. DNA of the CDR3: TGTGCCAGCAGTTATACGCCAGGGGGCTTAGCTTTCTTT. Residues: CASSYTPGGLAFF.

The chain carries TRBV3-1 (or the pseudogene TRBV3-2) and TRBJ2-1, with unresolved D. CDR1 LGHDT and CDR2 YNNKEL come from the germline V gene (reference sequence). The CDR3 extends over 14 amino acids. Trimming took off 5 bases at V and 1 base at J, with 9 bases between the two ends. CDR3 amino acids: CASSLTFSYNEQFF. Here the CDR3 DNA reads TGTGCCAGCAGCTTGACTTTTTCCTACAATGAGCAGTTCTTC.

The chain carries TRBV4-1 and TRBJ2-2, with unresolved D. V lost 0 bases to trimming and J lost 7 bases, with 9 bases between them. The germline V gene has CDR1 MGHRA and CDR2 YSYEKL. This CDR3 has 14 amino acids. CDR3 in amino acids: CASSQERVVGELFF. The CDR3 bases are TGCGCCAGCAGCCAAGAGAGAGTGGTCGGGGAGCTGTTTTTT.

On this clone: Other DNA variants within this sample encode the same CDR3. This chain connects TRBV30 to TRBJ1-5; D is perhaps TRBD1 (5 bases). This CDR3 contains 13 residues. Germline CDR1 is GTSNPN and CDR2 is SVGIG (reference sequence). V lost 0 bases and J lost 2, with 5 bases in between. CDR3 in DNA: TGTGCCTGGAGTGTACAGGGCAATCAGCCCCAGCATTTT. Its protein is CAWSVQGNQPQHF.

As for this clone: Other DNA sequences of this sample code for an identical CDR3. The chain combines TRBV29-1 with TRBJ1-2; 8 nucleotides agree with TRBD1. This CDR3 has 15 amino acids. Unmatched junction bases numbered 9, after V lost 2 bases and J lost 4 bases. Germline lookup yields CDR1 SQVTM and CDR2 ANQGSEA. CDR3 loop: CSVEWGRGRGYGYTF. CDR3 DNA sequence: TGCAGCGTTGAATGGGGCAGGGGGCGCGGCTATGGCTACACCTTC. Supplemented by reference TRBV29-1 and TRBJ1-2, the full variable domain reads SAVISQKPSRDICQRGTSLTIQCQVDSQVTMMFWYRQQPGQSLTLIATANQGSEATYESGFVIDKFPISRPNLTFSTLTVSNMSPEDSSIYLCSVEWGRGRGYGYTFGSGTRLTVV.

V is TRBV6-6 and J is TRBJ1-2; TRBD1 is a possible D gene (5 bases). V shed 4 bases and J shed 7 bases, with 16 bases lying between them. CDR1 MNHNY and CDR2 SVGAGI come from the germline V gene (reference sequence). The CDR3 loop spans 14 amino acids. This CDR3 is CASSSGKTAGGYTF. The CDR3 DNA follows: TGTGCCAGCAGTTCAGGGAAAACAGCAGGTGGCTACACCTTC.

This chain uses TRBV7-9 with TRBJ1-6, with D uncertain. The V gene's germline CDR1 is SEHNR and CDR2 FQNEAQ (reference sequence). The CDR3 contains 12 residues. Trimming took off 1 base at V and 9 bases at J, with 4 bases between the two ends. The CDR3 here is CASSLGGSPLHF. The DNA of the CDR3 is TGTGCCAGCAGCTTAGGAGGTTCACCCCTCCACTTT.

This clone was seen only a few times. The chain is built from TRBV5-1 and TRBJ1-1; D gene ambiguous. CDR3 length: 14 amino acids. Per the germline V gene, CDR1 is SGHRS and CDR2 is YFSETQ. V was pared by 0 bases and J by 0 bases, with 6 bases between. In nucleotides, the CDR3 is TGCGCCAGCAGCTTGGTGCGGATGAACACTGAAGCTTTCTTT. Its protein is CASSLVRMNTEAFF.

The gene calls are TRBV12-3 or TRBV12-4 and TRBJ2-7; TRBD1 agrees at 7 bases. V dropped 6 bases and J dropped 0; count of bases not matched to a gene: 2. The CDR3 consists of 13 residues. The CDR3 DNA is TGTGCCAGCAGGGGGACAGCCTCCTACGAGCAGTACTTC. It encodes CASRGTASYEQYF.